Presented here are 5 T cell receptor beta chains from one specimen sequenced in a study of OX40 agonist ivuxolimab in advanced cancers. Produced via immunoSEQ multiplex PCR; TCRdb's table is partial and in-frame only. Seen here are roughly 73,000 clones, around 88% observed once, and the top ten hold 2.5% to 3.5%. Source: CD4+ or CD8+ T cells sorted from blood, taken in a trial of the OX40 agonist ivuxolimab. Receptor source: an adult with an advanced solid tumor such as melanoma, head and neck, liver or kidney cancer.

This chain joins TRBV6-6 and TRBJ1-5, with TRBD1 as a possible D gene (6 bases). The V end lost 6 bases, the J end lost 9 bases, and 24 bases lay between the germline ends. CDR1 MNHNY and CDR2 SVGAGI come from the germline V gene (reference sequence). The CDR3 covers 16 residues. CDR3 sequence reads: CASSKTEGGGIPPQHF. CDR3 nucleotide sequence: TGTGCCAGCAGCAAAACGGAAGGGGGGGGGATTCCGCCCCAGCATTTT.

In this sample, this clone turned up once. The V gene is TRBV9, the J gene TRBJ2-5, with 10 bases aligning to TRBD1. The ends lost 2 bases at V and 2 bases at J; junction bases unmatched: 12. The CDR3 is 18 amino acids. Germline-derived CDR1 and CDR2 are SGDLS and YYNGEE. The CDR3 nucleotides are TGTGCCAGCAGCGTGGAGGTTGGAGGGGACAGGGGACAAGAGACCCAGTACTTC. Protein: CASSVEVGGDRGQETQYF.

J is TRBJ1-2 and V is TRBV28; 8 positions match TRBD1. The CDR3 has 14 residues. CDR1 MDHEN and CDR2 SYDVKM come from the germline V gene. With 2 bases clipped from V and 7 bases from J, the junction kept 6 bases outside the gene matches. The CDR3 loop reads CASSLRQGAGGYTF. The CDR3 DNA follows: TGTGCCAGCAGTTTACGGCAGGGGGCTGGTGGCTACACCTTC.

In this sample, this clone turned up once. J is TRBJ2-3 and V is TRBV18, with 7 positions matching TRBD2. Germline V CDR1 and CDR2: KGHSH, LQKENI. CDR3 length: 16 amino acids. With V trimmed by 4 bases and J by 1 base, 8 bases remained unmatched. DNA for the CDR3: TGTGCCAGCTCACTTCTAGCGGAACACGGCACAGATACGCAGTATTTT. Protein: CASSLLAEHGTDTQYF.

V and J are TRBV5-1 and TRBJ1-2; 7 bases align to TRBD1. V shed 1 base and J 6 bases; nucleotides not matched to a gene: 3. Germline loops: CDR1 SGHRS, CDR2 YFSETQ. This CDR3 spans 13 amino acids. As DNA, the CDR3 is TGCGCCAGCAGCTTGCAGACAGGGAATGGCTACACCTTC. Protein product: CASSLQTGNGYTF. Complete variable domain (other parts from reference TRBV5-1 and TRBJ1-2): KAGVTQTPRYLIKTRGQQVTLSCSPISGHRSVSWYQQTPGQGLQFLFEYFSETQRNKGNFPGRFSGRQFSNSRSEMNVSTLELGDSALYLCASSLQTGNGYTFGSGTRLTVV.